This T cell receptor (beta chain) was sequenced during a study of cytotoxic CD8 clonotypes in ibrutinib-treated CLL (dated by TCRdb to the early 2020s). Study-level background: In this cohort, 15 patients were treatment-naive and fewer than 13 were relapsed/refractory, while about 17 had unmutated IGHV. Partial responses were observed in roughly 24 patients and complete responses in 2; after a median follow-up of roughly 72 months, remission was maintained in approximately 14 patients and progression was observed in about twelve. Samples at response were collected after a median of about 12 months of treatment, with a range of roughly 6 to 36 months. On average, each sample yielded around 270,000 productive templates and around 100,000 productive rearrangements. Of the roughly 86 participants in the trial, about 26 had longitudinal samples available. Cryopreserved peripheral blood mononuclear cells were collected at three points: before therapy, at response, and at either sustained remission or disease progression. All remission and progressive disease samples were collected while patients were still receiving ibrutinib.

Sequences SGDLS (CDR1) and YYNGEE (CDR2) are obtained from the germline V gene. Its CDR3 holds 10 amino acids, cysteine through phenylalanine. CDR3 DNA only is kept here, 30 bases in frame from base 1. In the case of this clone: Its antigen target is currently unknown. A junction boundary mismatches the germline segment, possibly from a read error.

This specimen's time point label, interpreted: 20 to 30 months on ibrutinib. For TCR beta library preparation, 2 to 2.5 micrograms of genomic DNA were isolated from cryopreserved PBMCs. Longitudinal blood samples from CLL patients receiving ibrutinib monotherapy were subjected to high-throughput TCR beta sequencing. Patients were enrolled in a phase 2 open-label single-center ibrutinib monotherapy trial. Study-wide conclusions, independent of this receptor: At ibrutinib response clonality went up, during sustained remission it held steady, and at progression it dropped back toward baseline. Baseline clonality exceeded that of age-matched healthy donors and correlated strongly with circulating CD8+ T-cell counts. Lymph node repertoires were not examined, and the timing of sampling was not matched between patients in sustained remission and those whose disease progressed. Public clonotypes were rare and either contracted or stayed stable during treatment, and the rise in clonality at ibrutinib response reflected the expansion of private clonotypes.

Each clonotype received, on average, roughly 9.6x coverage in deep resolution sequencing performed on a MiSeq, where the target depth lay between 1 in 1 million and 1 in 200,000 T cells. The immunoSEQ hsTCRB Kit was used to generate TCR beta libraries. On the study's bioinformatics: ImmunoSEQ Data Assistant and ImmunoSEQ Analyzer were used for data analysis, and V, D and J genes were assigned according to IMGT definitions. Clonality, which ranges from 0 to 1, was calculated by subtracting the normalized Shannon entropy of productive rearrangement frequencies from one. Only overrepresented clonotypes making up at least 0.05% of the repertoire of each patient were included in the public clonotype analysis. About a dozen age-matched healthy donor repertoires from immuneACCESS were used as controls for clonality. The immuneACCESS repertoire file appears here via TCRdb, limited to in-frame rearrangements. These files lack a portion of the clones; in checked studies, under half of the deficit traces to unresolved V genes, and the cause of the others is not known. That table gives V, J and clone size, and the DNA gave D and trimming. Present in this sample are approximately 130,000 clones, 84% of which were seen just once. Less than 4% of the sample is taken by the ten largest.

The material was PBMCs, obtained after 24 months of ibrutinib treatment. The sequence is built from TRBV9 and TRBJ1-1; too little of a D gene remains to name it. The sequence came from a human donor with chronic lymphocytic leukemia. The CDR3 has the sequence CASSPHGPPF. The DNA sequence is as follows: TGTGCCAGCAGCCCCCATGGCCCCCCGTTT.